The 11 T cell receptor beta chains below come from one sample, sequenced in a study of T cells in localized non-small cell lung cancer. The data were produced by immunoSEQ multiplex PCR, yet TCRdb's version contains in-frame clones alone and is incomplete. The table lists 20,000 to 25,000 clones, 75% to 90% of them singletons. The sample here was PBMCs, taken before any cancer treatment. Receptor source: a man aged 40-75 years with stage II squamous cell lung carcinoma.

This clone was seen a single time. V gene TRBV7-8 combines with J gene TRBJ1-4, with D perhaps TRBD1 (5 bases). Trimming stripped 8 bases from V and 2 bases from J, with 15 bases between. The CDR3 consists of 15 residues. The germline V gene has CDR1 SGHVS and CDR2 FQNEAQ. CDR3 loop: CASGMGGRTNEKLFF. The CDR3 nucleotides read TGTGCCAGCGGCATGGGGGGACGGACTAATGAAAAACTGTTTTTT.

This clone was counted once. The V and J genes are TRBV2 and TRBJ1-1; D unclear. Trimming cost V 5 bases and J 2 bases, with 12 bases left between them. Germline V gene data show CDR1 as SNHLY and CDR2 as FYNNEI. The CDR3 extends over 14 amino acids. For the CDR3, the DNA is TGTGCCAGCAGTCAGTATTTGACAAACACTGAAGCTTTCTTT. Residues: CASSQYLTNTEAFF.

The V call is TRBV6-1, the J call TRBJ2-7; TRBD2 is a possible D gene (5 bases). The CDR3 spans 13 residues. Trimming cost V 7 bases and J 2 bases, with 12 bases left between them. Germline loops: CDR1 MNHNS, CDR2 SASEGT. The CDR3 sequence: CASIAPGTYEQYF. DNA of the CDR3: TGTGCCAGCATCGCACCCGGGACCTACGAGCAGTACTTC.

The CDR3 sequence: CASSEMVSRSEQYF. The CDR3 DNA follows: TGTGCCAGCAGTGAAATGGTAAGCCGGAGCGAGCAGTACTTC. The rearrangement joins TRBV6-1 to TRBJ2-7, with D hard to call. The CDR3 sequence is 14 residues long. Germline V CDR1 and CDR2: MNHNS, SASEGT. V dropped 2 bases and J dropped 6 bases, with 14 bases sitting between them.

The CDR3 DNA is TGTGCCAGCAGCTCCGGGACAGACACCGGGGAGCTGTTTTTT. It translates to CASSSGTDTGELFF. The chain recombines TRBV7-8 with TRBJ2-2, with 7 bases lining up with TRBD1. The CDR3 has 14 residues. From germline, CDR1 is SGHVS and CDR2 FQNEAQ. V lost 4 bases and J lost 3; bases outside the gene matches: 2.

J is TRBJ1-5 and V is TRBV4-3, with a possible D match to TRBD1 (6 bases). Germline V CDR1 and CDR2: LGHNA, YSLEER. Trimming stripped 0 bases from V and 2 bases from J, with 8 bases between. The CDR3 covers 15 residues. For the CDR3, the DNA is TGCGCCAGCAGCCAAGACAGGGGTCGCAATCAGCCCCAGCATTTT. Residues: CASSQDRGRNQPQHF.

V gene TRBV15 combines with J gene TRBJ2-3, with D hard to call. The CDR3 runs 12 residues. CDR1 is LNHNV and CDR2 is YYDKDF in the germline V gene (reference sequence). Trimming cost V 5 bases and J 3 bases, with 6 bases left between them. The CDR3 region is CATSGETDTQYF. The CDR3 DNA reads as TGTGCCACCAGCGGCGAGACAGATACGCAGTATTTT.

The rearrangement links TRBV18 to TRBJ1-1; D gene ambiguous. Germline V gene data show CDR1 as KGHSH and CDR2 as LQKENI. V was shortened by 2 bases and J by 1 base, with 8 bases between the two germline ends. The CDR3 is made up of 14 amino acids. CDR3 protein: CASSPEAGNTEAFF. Here the CDR3 DNA reads TGTGCCAGCTCACCAGAAGCAGGGAACACTGAAGCTTTCTTT.

The CDR3 reads CASSRWEGDGYTF. CDR3 coding DNA: TGTGCCAGCAGCCGTTGGGAAGGGGATGGCTACACCTTC. The J gene is TRBJ1-2, the V gene TRBV5-4, with TRBD1 as a possible D gene (5 bases). Per germline, CDR1 SGHNT and CDR2 YYREEE (reference sequence). Deletions cut 4 bases from V and 6 bases from J, with 13 bases between. The CDR3 covers 13 residues.

This chain connects TRBV11-2 to TRBJ2-3; no clear D. Germline loops: CDR1 SGHAT, CDR2 FQNNGV. Trimming removed 5 bases at V and 5 bases at J, with 11 bases between. The CDR3 covers 13 residues. CDR3 sequence reads: CASSRQTRDTQYF. As DNA, the CDR3 is TGTGCCAGCAGCCGCCAGACACGAGATACGCAGTATTTT. Using reference TRBV11-2 and TRBJ2-3 for the parts outside the CDR3, the full variable domain is EAGVAQSPRYKIIEKRQSVAFWCNPISGHATLYWYQQILGQGPKLLIQFQNNGVVDDSQLPKDRFSAERLKGVDSTLKIQPAKLEDSAVYLCASSRQTRDTQYFGPGTRLTVL.

The V call is TRBV6-1, the J call TRBJ1-5; tentatively, D is TRBD1 (5 bases). Germline V CDR1 and CDR2: MNHNS, SASEGT. This CDR3 is 15 amino acids long. V was trimmed by 8 bases and J by 4 bases, leaving 18 bases between them. The CDR3 DNA sequence: TGTGCCAGCGGTGGTCTGGACACGGGAAATCAGCCCCAGCATTTT. It is translated as CASGGLDTGNQPQHF.